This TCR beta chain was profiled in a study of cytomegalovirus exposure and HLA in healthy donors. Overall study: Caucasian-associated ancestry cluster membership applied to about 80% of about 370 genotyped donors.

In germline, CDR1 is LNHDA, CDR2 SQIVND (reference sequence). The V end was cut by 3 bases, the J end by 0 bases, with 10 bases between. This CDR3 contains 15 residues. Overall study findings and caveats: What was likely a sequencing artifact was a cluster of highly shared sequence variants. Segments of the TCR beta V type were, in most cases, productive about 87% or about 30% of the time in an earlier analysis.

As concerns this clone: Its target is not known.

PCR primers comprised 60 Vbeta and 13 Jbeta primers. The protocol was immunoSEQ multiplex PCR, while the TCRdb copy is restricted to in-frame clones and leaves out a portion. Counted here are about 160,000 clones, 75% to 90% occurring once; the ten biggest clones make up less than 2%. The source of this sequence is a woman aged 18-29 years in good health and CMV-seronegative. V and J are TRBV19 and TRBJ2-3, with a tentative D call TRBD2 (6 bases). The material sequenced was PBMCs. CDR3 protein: CASSMDYSSTDTQYF. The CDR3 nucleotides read TGTGCCAGTAGTATGGACTATTCTAGCACAGATACGCAGTATTTT. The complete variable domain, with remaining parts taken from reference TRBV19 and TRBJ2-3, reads DGGITQSPKYLFRKEGQNVTLSCEQNLNHDAMYWYRQDPGQGLRLIYYSQIVNDFQKGDIAEGYSVSREKKESFPLTVTSAQKNPTAFYLCASSMDYSSTDTQYFGPGTRLTVL.